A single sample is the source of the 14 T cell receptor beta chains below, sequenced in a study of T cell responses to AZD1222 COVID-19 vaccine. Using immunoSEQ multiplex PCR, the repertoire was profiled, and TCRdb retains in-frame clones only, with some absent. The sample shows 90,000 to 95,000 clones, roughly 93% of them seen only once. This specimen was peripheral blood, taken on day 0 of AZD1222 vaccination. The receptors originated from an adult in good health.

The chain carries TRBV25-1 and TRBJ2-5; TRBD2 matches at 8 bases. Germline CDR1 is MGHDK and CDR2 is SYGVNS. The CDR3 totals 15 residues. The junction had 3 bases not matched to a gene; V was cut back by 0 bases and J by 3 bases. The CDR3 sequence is CASSEYRGGEETQYF. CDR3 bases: TGTGCCAGCAGTGAATACCGGGGGGGCGAAGAGACCCAGTACTTC.

CDR3 loop: CASSLAGGHHTQYF. For the CDR3, the DNA is TGTGCCAGCAGCTTAGCGGGGGGGCATCATACGCAGTATTTT. The chain has TRBV7-2 and TRBJ2-3, with D possibly TRBD2 on 7 matching bases. This CDR3 spans 14 amino acids. Germline V gene data show CDR1 as SGHTA and CDR2 as FQGNSA. Trimming removed 0 bases from V and 7 bases from J, with 11 bases in between.

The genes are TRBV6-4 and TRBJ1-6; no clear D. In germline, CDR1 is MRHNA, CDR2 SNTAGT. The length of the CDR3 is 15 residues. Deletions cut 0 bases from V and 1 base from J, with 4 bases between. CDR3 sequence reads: CASSDSESYNSPLHF. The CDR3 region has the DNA TGTGCCAGCAGTGACTCGGAATCCTATAATTCACCCCTCCACTTT.

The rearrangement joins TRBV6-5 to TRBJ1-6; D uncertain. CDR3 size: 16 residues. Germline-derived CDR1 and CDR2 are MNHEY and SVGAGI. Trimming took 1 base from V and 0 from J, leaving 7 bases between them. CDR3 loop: CASSYFGSSYNSPLHF. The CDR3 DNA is TGTGCCAGCAGTTACTTCGGTAGCTCCTATAATTCACCCCTCCACTTT.

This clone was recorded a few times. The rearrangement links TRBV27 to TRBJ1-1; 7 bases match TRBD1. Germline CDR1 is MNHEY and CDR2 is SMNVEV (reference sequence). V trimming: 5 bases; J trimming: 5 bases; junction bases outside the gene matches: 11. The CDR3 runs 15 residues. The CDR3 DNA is TGTGCCAGCAGTCGTTACTACAGGGGAGATACTGAAGCTTTCTTT. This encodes CASSRYYRGDTEAFF.

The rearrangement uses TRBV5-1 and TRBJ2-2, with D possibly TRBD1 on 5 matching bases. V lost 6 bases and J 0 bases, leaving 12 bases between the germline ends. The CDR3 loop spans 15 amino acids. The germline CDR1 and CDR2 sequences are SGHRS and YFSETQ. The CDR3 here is CASNRLEANTGELFF. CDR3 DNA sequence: TGCGCCAGCAACAGGTTGGAAGCGAACACCGGGGAGCTGTTTTTT.

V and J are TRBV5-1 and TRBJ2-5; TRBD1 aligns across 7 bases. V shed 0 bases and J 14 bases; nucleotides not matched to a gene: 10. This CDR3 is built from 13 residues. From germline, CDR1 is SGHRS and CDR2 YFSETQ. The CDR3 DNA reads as TGCGCCAGCAGCTTGGCCGACAGGGTTGGGTCATACTTC. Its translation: CASSLADRVGSYF.

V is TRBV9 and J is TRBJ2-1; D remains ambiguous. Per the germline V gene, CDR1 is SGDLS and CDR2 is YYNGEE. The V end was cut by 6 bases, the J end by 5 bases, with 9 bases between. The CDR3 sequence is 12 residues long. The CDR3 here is CASKGRDNEQFF. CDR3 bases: TGTGCCAGCAAAGGTAGGGACAATGAGCAGTTCTTC.

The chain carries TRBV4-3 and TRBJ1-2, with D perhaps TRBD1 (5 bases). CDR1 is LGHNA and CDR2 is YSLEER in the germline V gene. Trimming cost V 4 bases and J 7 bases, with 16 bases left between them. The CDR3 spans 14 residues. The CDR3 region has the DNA TGCGCCAGCAGCCCGTCCCGGGACGTATTTGGCTACACCTTC. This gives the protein CASSPSRDVFGYTF.

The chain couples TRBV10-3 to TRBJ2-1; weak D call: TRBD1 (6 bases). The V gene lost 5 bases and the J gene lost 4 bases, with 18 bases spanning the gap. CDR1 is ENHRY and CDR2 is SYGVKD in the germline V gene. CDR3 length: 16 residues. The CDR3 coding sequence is TGTGCCATCAGTAGTCATTCTGGGGGCGCGTACAATGAGCAGTTCTTC. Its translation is CAISSHSGGAYNEQFF.

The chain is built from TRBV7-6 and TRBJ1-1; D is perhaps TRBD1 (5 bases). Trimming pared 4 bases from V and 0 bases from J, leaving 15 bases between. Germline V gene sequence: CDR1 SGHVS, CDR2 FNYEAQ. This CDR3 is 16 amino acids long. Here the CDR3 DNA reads TGTGCCAGCAGCTCGCCGGGACGCAACATGAACACTGAAGCTTTCTTT. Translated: CASSSPGRNMNTEAFF.

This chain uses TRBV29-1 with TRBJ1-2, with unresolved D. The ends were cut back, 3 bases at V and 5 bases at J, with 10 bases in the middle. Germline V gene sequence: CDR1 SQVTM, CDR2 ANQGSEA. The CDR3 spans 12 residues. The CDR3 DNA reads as TGCAGCGTTGAGGAGATATCTTATGGCTACACCTTC. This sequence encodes CSVEEISYGYTF.

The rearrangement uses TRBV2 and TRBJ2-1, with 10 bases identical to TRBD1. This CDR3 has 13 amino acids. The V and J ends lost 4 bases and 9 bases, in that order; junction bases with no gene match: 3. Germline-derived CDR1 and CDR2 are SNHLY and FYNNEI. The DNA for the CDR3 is TGTGCCAGCAGTGCCGGGACAGGGGCTGAGCAGTTCTTC. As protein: CASSAGTGAEQFF.

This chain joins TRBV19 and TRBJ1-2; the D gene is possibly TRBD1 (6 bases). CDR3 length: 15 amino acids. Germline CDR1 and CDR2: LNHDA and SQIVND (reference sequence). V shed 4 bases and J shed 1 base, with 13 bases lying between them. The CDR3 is CASSKPGTNNYGYTF. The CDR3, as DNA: TGTGCCAGTAGTAAGCCCGGGACAAATAACTATGGCTACACCTTC.